This entry describes one T cell receptor (beta chain). What this receptor recognizes is not known. Nothing much larger sits one base from this clone, and base qualities are not available. This sample was taken from a study of naive and memory T cell subsets listed by TCRdb under 2017. With regard to the full study: The study applied an open-source, UMI-based TCR alpha and beta sequencing pipeline to sorted naive and memory peripheral blood T cell subsets. RNA was DNase-treated and reverse transcribed with TCR constant-region primers, mostly using SuperScript III. IgG serology results and the functional CMV T cell responses were in complete agreement. Broader findings and caveats from the paper: In both CD4 and CD8 cells, going from naive through CM, EM and EMRA, the Gini index went up while Shannon and inverse Simpson diversity went down. A few larger clonotypes were present in naive repertoires, particularly the CD8 repertoires, and these clonotypes were possibly memory cells re-expressing CD45RA. RNA-based TCR counts may be influenced by expression changes linked to T cell activation and differentiation. Following error correction, more than 95% of naive TCR sequences occurred only once, which made naive abundance distributions much steeper than those of memory subsets. A clonotype was defined as a single alpha or beta chain sequence rather than as a paired alpha/beta receptor. No ground truth was available to validate the repertoire findings for the naive and memory subsets. TCR abundance followed a power law with an exponent that was different for naive and memory subsets but consistent across the three individuals.

The germline V gene supplies CDR1 SGHDN and CDR2 FVKESK. V is cut by 1 base and J by 7 bases, and the space between the germline ends is 14 bases. The CDR3 sequence holds 14 residues, the cysteine and phenylalanine included. The kept DNA is CDR3 alone, 42 bases in frame from the first base. Libraries were prepared through UMI-ligation and nested PCR. The beta constant-region primer was an equimolar mix of two oligonucleotides covering both TRBC1 and TRBC2. Four rounds of PCR were used to amplify ligated cDNA, with nested alpha and beta constant-region primers being used together with the SP2 primer. A single-stranded oligonucleotide containing the SP2 primer and a 12-nucleotide UMI was joined to the 3' end of the cDNA by T4 RNA ligase 1. The ligation reaction was kept at 16 degrees C for about 20-24 hours. PCR2 was typically run as a SYBR Green qPCR and stopped at a predetermined threshold to prevent over-amplification. Apart from the first purification, every purification step used Agencourt AMPure XP magnetic beads. Libraries were quantified by Qubit and checked on a TapeStation, with a main peak expected near 650 bp. Pooled libraries were sequenced on an Illumina MiSeq using v2 2x251 paired-end kits, and typically about 1-2.3 million reads were obtained per sample. Libraries were pooled at approximately 3.6 nM per sample, and about 4.5-7% PhiX was added to improve cluster recognition. The study's own analysis went as follows. Decombinator assigned V and J genes to Demultiplexor-processed FASTQ reads by tag matching, allowing a single base-pair mismatch. Collapsinator used UMIs to correct both sequencing errors and frequency errors arising from PCR heterogeneity. CDR3Translator translated TCRs and extracted CDR3s from the conserved cysteine to the FGXG phenylalanine, flagging non-productive sequences. Gini, Shannon entropy and inverse Simpson indices were computed after subsampling the repertoires to the same number of UMI-defined TCRs. Within the linear range, a power law was fitted by maximum likelihood to the distributions of clonotype abundance. On one naive CD8 sample, the pipeline and MIGEC gave similar UMI counts, unique TCR numbers and clonal distributions. In one analysis, naive TCRs also found in any memory subset of the same donor were removed from the naive repertoire. Repertoires were searched for 7,000 to 7,500 CMV-associated CDR3 sequences compiled from VDJdb and a published dataset. TCRdb trimmed the raw reads at Q25, called clones with MiXCR and kept productive beta chains. Identical CDR3 protein sequences are pooled into one entry, listed with their most common genes and DNA. The V and J calls were not made by the authors but by TCRdb's processing. Here the sample has roughly 100,000 distinct CDR3 sequences; more than 12% occur a single time. The ten largest clones capture 2.5% to 3.5% of the sample.

From the second PCR step onward, the TCR alpha chain libraries and the TCR beta chain libraries were amplified separately. Donor CMV status was determined by IFNgamma production from CD4+ T cells after overnight stimulation of fresh PBMCs with CMV viral lysate. Miltenyi beads were used first to positively select CD4 T cells, and CD8 T cells were then positively selected from the CD4-negative fraction. After staining for CD3, CD4, CD8, CD45RA, CD27 and a live/dead dye, cells were sorted on a BD Aria II into four subsets based on CD45RA and CD27. Blood came from a few healthy volunteers, each fractionated into CD4 and CD8 T cells and then into four differentiation subsets. Approximately 0.13 L of peripheral blood was drawn per donor, and PBMC were isolated by Ficoll-Paque PLUS density-gradient centrifugation. Sorted cells were lysed in RLT buffer, after which RNA was extracted using a Qiagen RNeasy kit and stored at -80 degrees C.

Specimen: naive CD8+ T cells from blood. Reading the label with the study, this specimen's cell subset or site is: naive T cells, CD45RA high CD27+. The origin of this receptor is a human donor in good health. Rearrangement joined TRBV14 to TRBJ2-7; the D call could be TRBD1 or TRBD2, with each sharing 6 bases. This receptor carries the CDR3 CASSQVSGAGEQYF. The DNA sequence reads TGTGCCAGCAGCCAAGTATCGGGGGCAGGGGAGCAGTACTTC.